The rows below give T cell receptor beta chains drawn from one sample of a study of shared clonotypes between healthy human individuals. Sequenced by immunoSEQ multiplex PCR; TCRdb stores in-frame clones only, minus some. The sample includes about 2.4 million clones, 93% of them seen just once. Input material: naive CD4+ T cells from PBMCs. These receptors were taken from a man between 18 and 35 years old in good health. Some clones in this sample may be carry-over from other donors' samples. CDR3s include the opening cysteine and the closing phenylalanine or tryptophan. A D gene is named only where the DNA matches it firmly. The listing skips clone size in some rows; elsewhere it reads once, few, many or a size class.

TRBD2,TRBJ2-1,TRBV5-6,-,TGTGCCAGCAGCCCAGCGGGAGGCCTCTCCTACAATGAGCAGTTCTTC,CASSPAGGLSYNEQFF
TRBD1,TRBJ2-6,TRBV19,-,TGTGCCAGTCGCAGGGGGCAGGGGGCCAACGTCCTGACTTTC,CASRRGQGANVLTF
TRBD1,TRBJ2-7,TRBV5-4,-,TGTGCCAGCAGCTTGGCGATGGGACAGGGCACCTACGAGCAGTACTTC,CASSLAMGQGTYEQYF
-,TRBJ1-4,TRBV15,-,TGTGCCACCAGCAGAGATATAACGGGGAGAGGTGAAAAACTGTTTTTT,CATSRDITGRGEKLFF
-,TRBJ2-7,TRBV7-3,-,TGTGCCAGCAGCTCCCGGGCAGGGAACTACGAGCAGTACTTC,CASSSRAGNYEQYF
TRBD1,TRBJ2-1,TRBV9,once,TGTGCCAGCACCATGACAGGGTTCTCAATCTACAATGAGCAGTTCTTC,CASTMTGFSIYNEQFF
TRBD1,TRBJ2-7,TRBV6-1,-,TGTGCCAGCAGGACAGGGACAGTAGCCTACGAGCAGTACTTC,CASRTGTVAYEQYF
-,TRBJ1-3,TRBV9,-,TGTGCCAGCAGCGTAGCTGGAGTCTCTGGAAACACCATATATTTT,CASSVAGVSGNTIYF
TRBD1,TRBJ2-1,TRBV7-3,-,TGTGCCAGCAGCTCACCGGGACAGGGAACGTCGAACCGGGGGACAGTGCAGTTCTTC,CASSSPGQGTSNRGTVQFF
TRBD2,TRBJ2-2,TRBV10-1,-,TGCGCCAGCAGTGCACGGCTAGCGGCGAACACCGGGGAGCTGTTTTTT,CASSARLAANTGELFF
TRBD1,TRBJ1-2,TRBV7-2,-,TGTGCCAGCAGCTTCGACAGGGATGGGGGCTACACCTTC,CASSFDRDGGYTF
TRBD1,TRBJ2-1,TRBV6-1,-,TGTGCCAGCAGTGCACAGGGGGCCTCCTACAATGAGCAGTTCTTC,CASSAQGASYNEQFF
-,TRBJ2-2,TRBV9,-,TGTGCCAGCAGCGACGGTCTAGGGGCGGTCACCGGGGAGCTGTTTTTT,CASSDGLGAVTGELFF
TRBD1,TRBJ2-7,TRBV27,-,TGTGCCAGCAGGTCGGCAGGGGGCAACTACGAGCAGTACTTC,CASRSAGGNYEQYF